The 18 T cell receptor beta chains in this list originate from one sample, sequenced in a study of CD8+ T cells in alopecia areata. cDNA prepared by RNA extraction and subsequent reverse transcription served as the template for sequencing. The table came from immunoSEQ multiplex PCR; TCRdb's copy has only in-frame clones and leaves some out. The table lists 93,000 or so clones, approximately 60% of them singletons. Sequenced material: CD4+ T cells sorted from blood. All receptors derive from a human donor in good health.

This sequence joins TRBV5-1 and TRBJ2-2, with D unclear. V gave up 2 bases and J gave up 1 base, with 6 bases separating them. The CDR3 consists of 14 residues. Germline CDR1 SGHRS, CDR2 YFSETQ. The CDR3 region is CASSFQVNTGELFF. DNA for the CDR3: TGCGCCAGCAGCTTCCAGGTGAACACCGGGGAGCTGTTTTTT.

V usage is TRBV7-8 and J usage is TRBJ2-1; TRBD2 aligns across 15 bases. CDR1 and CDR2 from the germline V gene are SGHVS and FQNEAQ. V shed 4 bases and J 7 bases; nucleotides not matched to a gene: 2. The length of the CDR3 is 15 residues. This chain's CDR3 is CASSSGLAGGNEQFF. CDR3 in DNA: TGTGCCAGCAGCTCCGGACTAGCGGGGGGGAATGAGCAGTTCTTC.

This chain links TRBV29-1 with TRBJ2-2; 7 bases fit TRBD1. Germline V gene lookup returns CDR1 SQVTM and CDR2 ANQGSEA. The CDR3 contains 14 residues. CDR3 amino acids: CSIRRQGDTGELFF. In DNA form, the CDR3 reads TGCTCCATCAGACGACAGGGAGACACCGGGGAGCTGTTTTTT.

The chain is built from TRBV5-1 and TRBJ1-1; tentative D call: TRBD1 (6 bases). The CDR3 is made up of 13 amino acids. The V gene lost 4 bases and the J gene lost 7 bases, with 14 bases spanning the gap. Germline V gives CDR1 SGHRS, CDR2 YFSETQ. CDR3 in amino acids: CASSRDKLIEAFF. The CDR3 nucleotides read TGCGCCAGCAGCCGGGACAAGTTAATTGAAGCTTTCTTT.

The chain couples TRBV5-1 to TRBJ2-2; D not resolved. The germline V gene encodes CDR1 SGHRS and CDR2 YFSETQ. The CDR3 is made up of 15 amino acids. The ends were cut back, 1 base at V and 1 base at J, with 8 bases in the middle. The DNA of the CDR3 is TGCGCCAGCAGCTTGCAGCCGGGGAACACCGGGGAGCTGTTTTTT. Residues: CASSLQPGNTGELFF.

The CDR3 bases are TGTGCCAGCAGTTACTCACGGCAGGGGGCCTCTGGCTACACCTTC. Translating gives CASSYSRQGASGYTF. This sequence joins TRBV6-5 and TRBJ1-2; 8 nucleotides match TRBD1. The V gene end was trimmed by 0 bases and the J gene end by 7 bases; junction bases not matched to a gene: 7. The V gene's germline CDR1 is MNHEY and CDR2 SVGAGI. CDR3 length: 15 residues.

The CDR3 spells CASSHSSGAQETQYF. The CDR3 DNA is TGCGCCAGCAGCCACTCTAGCGGGGCCCAAGAGACCCAGTACTTC. The chain uses TRBV4-1 and TRBJ2-5; 9 positions agree with TRBD2. V lost 3 bases and J lost 1; bases outside the gene matches: 3. CDR3 length: 15 residues. Germline V gene lookup returns CDR1 MGHRA and CDR2 YSYEKL.

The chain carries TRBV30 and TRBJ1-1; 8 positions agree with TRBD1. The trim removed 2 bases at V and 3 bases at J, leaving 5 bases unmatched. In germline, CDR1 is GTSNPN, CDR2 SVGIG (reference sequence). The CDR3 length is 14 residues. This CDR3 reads CAWSWGQVYTEAFF. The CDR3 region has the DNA TGTGCCTGGAGTTGGGGACAGGTATACACTGAAGCTTTCTTT. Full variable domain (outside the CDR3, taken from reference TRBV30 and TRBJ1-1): SQTIHQWPATLVQPVGSPLSLECTVEGTSNPNLYWYRQAAGRGLQLLFYSVGIGQISSEVPQNLSASRPQDRQFILSSKKLLLSDSGFYLCAWSWGQVYTEAFFGQGTRLTVV.

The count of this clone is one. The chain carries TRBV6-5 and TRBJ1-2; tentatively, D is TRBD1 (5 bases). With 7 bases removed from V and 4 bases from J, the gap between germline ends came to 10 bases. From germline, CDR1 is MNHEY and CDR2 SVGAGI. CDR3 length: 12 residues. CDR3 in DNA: TGTGCCAGCACTGGGGGGGGCTATGGCTACACCTTC. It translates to CASTGGGYGYTF.

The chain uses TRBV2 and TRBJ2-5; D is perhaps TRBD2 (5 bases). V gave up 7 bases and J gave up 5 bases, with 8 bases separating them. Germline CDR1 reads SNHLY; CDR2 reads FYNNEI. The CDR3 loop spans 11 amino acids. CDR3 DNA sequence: TGTGCCAGCAAGACGGGGGAGACCCAGTACTTC. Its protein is CASKTGETQYF.

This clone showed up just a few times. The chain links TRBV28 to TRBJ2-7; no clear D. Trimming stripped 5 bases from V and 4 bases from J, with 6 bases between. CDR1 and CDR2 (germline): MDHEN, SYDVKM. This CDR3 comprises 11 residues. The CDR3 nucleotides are TGTGCCAGCAGTAGGAATTACGAGCAGTACTTC. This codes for CASSRNYEQYF. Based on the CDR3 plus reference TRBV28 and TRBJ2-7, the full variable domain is DVKVTQSSRYLVKRTGEKVFLECVQDMDHENMFWYRQDPGLGLRLIYFSYDVKMKEKGDIPEGYSVSREKKERFSLILESASTNQTSMYLCASSRNYEQYFGPGTRLTVT.

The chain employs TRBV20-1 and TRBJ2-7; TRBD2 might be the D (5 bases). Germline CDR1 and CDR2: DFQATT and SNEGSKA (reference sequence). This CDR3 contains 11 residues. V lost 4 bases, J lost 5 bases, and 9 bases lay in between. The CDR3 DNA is TGCAGTGCTACGGACGGGGACGAGCAGTACTTC. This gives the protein CSATDGDEQYF.

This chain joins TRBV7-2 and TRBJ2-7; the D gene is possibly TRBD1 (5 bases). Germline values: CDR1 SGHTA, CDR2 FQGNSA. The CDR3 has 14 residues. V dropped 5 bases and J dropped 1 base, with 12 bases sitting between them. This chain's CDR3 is CASSTQGGSYEQYF. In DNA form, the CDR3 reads TGTGCCAGCAGCACCCAGGGTGGGTCCTACGAGCAGTACTTC.

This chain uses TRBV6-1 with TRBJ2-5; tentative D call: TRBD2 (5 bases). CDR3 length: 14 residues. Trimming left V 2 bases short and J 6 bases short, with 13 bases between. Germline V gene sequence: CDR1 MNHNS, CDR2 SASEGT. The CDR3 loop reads CASSESGGGKTQYF. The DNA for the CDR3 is TGTGCCAGCAGTGAATCTGGAGGAGGAAAGACCCAGTACTTC.

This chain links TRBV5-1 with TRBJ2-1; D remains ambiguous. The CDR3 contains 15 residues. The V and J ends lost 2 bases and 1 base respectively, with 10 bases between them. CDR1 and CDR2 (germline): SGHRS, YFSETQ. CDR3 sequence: CASSLGLQSYNEQFF. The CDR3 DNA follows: TGCGCCAGCAGCTTAGGGTTGCAGTCCTACAATGAGCAGTTCTTC.

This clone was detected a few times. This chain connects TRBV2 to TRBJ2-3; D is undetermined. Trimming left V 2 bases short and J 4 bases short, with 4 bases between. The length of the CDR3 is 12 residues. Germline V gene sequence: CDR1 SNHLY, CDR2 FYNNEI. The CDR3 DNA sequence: TGTGCCAGCAGTGAAATGTCAGATACGCAGTATTTT. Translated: CASSEMSDTQYF.

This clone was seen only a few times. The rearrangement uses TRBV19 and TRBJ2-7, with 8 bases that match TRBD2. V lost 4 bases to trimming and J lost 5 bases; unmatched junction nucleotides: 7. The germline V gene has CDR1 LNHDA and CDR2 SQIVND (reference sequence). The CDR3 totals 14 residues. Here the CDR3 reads CASSTLGRVHEQYF. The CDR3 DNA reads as TGTGCCAGTAGTACCCTCGGGAGGGTCCACGAGCAGTACTTC. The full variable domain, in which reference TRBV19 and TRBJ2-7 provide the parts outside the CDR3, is DGGITQSPKYLFRKEGQNVTLSCEQNLNHDAMYWYRQDPGQGLRLIYYSQIVNDFQKGDIAEGYSVSREKKESFPLTVTSAQKNPTAFYLCASSTLGRVHEQYFGPGTRLTVT.

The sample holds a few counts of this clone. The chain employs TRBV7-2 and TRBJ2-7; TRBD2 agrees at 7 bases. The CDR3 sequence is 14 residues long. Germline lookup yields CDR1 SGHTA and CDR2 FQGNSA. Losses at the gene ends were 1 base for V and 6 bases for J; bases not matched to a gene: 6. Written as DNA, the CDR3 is TGTGCCAGCAGCTTAGACTGGACTAGGATCGAGCAGTACTTC. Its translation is CASSLDWTRIEQYF.